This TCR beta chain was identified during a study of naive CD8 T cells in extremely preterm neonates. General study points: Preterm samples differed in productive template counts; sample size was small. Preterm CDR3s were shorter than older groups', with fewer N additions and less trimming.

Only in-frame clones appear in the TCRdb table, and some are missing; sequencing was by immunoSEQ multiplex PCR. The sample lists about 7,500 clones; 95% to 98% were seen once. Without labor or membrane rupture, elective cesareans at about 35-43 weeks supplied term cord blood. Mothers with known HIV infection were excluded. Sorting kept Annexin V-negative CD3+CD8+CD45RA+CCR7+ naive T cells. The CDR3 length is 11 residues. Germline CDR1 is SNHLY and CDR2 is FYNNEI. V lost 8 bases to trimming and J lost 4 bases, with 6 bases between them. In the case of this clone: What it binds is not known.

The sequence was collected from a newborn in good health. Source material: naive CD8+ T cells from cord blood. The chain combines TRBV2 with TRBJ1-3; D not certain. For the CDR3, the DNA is TGTGCCAGCCTAGAAGGAAACACCATATATTTT. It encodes CASLEGNTIYF. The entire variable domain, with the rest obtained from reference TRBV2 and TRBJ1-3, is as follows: EPEVTQTPSHQVTQMGQEVILRCVPISNHLYFYWYRQILGQKVEFLVSFYNNEISEKSEIFDDQFSVERPDGSNFTLKIRSTKLEDSAMYFCASLEGNTIYFGEGSWLTVV.